This T cell receptor (beta chain) was recovered during a study of control samples from healthy donors and cancer patients. Some clones are missing from TCRdb's copy, which holds only in-frame ones; the method was immunoSEQ multiplex PCR. The table records 250,000 to 300,000 clones, around 79% of them present only once. Per the germline V gene, CDR1 is SGHRS and CDR2 is YFSETQ. This CDR3 is built from 14 residues. Trimming cost V 4 bases and J 5 bases, with 12 bases left between them. Source material: PBMCs. The TCR originated in a woman in her sixties or seventies with lung cancer. The V call is TRBV5-1, the J call TRBJ1-4; no clear D gene. As DNA, the CDR3 is TGCGCCAGCAGCCGGGAGGGCAGGAATGAAAAACTGTTTTTT. Translating gives CASSREGRNEKLFF.